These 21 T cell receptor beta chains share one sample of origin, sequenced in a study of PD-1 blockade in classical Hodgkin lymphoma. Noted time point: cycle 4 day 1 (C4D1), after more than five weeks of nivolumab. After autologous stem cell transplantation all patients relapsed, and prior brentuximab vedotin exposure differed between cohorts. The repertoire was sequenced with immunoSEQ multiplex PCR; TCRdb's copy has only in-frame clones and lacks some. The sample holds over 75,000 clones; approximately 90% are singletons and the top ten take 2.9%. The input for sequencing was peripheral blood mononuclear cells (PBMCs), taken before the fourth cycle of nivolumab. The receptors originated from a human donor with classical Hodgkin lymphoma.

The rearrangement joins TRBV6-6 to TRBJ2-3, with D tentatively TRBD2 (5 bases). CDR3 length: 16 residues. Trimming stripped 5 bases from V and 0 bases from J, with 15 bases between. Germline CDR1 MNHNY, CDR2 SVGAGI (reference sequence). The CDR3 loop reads CASSLDYLPSTDTQYF. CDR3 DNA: TGTGCCAGCAGTCTCGACTATTTACCTAGCACAGATACGCAGTATTTT.

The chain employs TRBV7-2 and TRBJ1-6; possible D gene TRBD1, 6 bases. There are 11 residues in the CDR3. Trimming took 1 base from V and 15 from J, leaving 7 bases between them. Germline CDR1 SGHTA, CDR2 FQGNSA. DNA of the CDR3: TGTGCCAGCAGCTTAGGGACAGTCCTCCACTTT. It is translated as CASSLGTVLHF.

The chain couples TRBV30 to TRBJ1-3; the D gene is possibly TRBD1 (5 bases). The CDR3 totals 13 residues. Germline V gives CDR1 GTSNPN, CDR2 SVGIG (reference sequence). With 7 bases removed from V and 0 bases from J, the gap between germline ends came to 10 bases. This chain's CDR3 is CASYRSSGNTIYF. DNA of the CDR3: TGTGCCTCTTACAGGAGCTCTGGAAACACCATATATTTT.

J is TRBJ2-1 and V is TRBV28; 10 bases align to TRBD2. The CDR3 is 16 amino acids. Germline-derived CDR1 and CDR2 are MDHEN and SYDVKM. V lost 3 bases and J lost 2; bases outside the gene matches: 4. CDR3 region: CASSFRTSGTYNEQFF. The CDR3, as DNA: TGTGCCAGCAGTTTCCGGACTAGCGGAACCTACAATGAGCAGTTCTTC.

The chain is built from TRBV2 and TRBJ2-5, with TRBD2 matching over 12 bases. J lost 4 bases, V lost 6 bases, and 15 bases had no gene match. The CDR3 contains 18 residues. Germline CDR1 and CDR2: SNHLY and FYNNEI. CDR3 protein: CASRETLRTTSGGETQYF. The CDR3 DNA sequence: TGTGCCAGCAGGGAGACCCTAAGAACGACTAGCGGGGGAGAGACCCAGTACTTC.

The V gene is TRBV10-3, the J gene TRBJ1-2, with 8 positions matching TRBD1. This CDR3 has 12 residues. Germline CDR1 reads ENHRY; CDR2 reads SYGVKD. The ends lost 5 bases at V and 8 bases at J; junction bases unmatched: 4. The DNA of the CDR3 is TGTGCCATCAGTCTTGACAGGGGAGGCTACACCTTC. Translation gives CAISLDRGGYTF.

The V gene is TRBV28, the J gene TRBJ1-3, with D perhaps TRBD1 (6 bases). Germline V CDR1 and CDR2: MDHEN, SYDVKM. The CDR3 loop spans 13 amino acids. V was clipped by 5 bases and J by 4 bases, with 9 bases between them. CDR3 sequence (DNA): TGTGCCAGCAGTCCAGGGGCCGGAAACACCATATATTTT. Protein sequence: CASSPGAGNTIYF.

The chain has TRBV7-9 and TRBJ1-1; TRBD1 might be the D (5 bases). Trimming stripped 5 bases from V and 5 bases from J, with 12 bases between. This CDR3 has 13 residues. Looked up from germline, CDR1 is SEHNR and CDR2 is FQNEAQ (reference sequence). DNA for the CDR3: TGTGCCAGCAGCCGGGGGGGTGGTACTGAAGCTTTCTTT. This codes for CASSRGGGTEAFF.

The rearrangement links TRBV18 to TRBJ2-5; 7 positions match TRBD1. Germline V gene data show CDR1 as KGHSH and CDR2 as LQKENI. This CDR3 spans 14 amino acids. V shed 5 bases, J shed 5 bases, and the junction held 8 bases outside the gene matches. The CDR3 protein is CASSSSGTVETQYF. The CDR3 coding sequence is TGTGCCAGCTCATCATCCGGGACAGTGGAGACCCAGTACTTC.

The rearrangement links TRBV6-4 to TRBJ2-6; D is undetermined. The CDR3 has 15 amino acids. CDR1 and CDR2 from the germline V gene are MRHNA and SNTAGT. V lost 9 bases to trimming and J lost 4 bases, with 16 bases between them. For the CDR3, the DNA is TGTGCCAGTAGCTCCGAACGCGGAGGGGCCAACGTCCTGACTTTC. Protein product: CASSSERGGANVLTF.

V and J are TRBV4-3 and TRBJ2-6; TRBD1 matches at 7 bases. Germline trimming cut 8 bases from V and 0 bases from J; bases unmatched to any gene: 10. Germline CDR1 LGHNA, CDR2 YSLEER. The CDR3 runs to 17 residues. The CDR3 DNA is TGCGCCAGCGGAACCCGGGACAGTACCTCTGGGGCCAACGTCCTGACTTTC. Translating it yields CASGTRDSTSGANVLTF.

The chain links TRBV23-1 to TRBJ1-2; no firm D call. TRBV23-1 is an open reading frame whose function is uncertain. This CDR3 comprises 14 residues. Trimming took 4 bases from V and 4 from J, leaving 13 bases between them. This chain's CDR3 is CASSRGDGFYGYTF. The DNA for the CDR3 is TGCGCCAGCAGTCGTGGCGACGGATTCTATGGCTACACCTTC.

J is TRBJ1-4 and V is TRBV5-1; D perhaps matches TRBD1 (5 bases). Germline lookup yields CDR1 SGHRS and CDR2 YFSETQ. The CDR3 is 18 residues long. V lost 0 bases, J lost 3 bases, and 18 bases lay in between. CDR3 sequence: CASSLEGRERSANEKLFF. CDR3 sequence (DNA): TGCGCCAGCAGCTTGGAGGGCAGGGAGAGGTCTGCTAATGAAAAACTGTTTTTT.

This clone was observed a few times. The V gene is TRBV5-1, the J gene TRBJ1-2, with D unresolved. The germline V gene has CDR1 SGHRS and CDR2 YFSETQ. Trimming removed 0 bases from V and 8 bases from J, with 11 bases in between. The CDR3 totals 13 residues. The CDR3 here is CASSLVMSGGYTF. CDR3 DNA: TGCGCCAGCAGCTTGGTGATGTCGGGCGGCTACACCTTC.

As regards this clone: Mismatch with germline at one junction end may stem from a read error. The CDR3 bases are TGTGTCAGCGGAAGACCCGATGGAGCTTTCTTT. Translating gives CVSGRPDGAFF. The chain is built from TRBV6-5 and TRBJ1-1; no firm D call. The length of the CDR3 is 11 residues. CDR1 MNHEY and CDR2 SVGAGI come from the germline V gene.

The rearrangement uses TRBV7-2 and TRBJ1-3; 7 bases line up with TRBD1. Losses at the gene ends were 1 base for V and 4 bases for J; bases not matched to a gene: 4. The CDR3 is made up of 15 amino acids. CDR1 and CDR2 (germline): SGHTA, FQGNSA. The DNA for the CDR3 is TGTGCCAGCAGCTTAGTGAGGGGGCAGGGAAACACCATATATTTT. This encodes CASSLVRGQGNTIYF.

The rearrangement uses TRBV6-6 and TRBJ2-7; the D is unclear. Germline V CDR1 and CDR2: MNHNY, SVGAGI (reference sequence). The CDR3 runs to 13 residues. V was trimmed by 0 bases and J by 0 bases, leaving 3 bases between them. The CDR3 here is CASSYSSSYEQYF. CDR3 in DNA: TGTGCCAGCAGTTACTCAAGCTCCTACGAGCAGTACTTC.

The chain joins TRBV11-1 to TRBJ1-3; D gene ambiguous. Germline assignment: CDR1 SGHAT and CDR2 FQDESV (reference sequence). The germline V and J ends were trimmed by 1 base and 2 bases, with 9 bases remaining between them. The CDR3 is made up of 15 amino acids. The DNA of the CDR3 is TGTGCCAGCAGCTTAGGGGATTCGACTGGAAACACCATATATTTT. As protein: CASSLGDSTGNTIYF.

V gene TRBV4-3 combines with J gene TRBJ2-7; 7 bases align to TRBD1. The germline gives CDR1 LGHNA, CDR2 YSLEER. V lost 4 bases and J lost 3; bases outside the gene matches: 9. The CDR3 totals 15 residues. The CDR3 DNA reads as TGCGCCAGCAGCCCGGCCGGGACAGACATCTACGAGCAGTACTTC. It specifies CASSPAGTDIYEQYF.

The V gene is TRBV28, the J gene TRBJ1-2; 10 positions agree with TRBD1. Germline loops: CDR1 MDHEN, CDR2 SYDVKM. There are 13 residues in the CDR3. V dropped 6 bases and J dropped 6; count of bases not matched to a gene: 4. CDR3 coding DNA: TGTGCCAGCAGGCGACAGGGGGCAGATGGCTACACCTTC. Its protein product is CASRRQGADGYTF.

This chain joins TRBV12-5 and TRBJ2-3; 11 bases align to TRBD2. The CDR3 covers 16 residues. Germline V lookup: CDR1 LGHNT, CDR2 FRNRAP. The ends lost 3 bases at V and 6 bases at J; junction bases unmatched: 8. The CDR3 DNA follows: TGTGCTAGTGGTTTTATTAGCGGGGGGGCCTTGGATACGCAGTATTTT. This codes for CASGFISGGALDTQYF. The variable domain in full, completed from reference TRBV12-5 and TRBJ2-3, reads DARVTQTPRHKVTEMGQEVTMRCQPILGHNTVFWYRQTMMQGLELLAYFRNRAPLDDSGMPKDRFSAEMPDATLATLKIQPSEPRDSAVYFCASGFISGGALDTQYFGPGTRLTVL.